Below, 8 T cell receptor beta chains from the same sample are listed, as sequenced in a study of T cell repertoires in cytomegalovirus infection. In TCRdb, the reads were re-called with MiXCR into one record per CDR3 protein. This table has 150,000 to 180,000 distinct CDR3 sequences, roughly a quarter appearing once. Sequenced material: PBMCs. These receptors all come from a human donor in good health (CMV status not recorded). Some clones in this sample may be carry-over from other donors' samples.

This clonotype was found many times. This sequence joins TRBV7-2 and TRBJ2-7; 16 nucleotides align to TRBD2. Unmatched junction bases numbered 7, after V lost 8 bases and J lost 0 bases. Looked up from germline, CDR1 is SGHTA and CDR2 is FQGNSA. This CDR3 is built from 17 residues. Here the CDR3 reads CASQGGLAGGPSYEQYF. CDR3 coding DNA: TGTGCCAGCCAAGGGGGACTAGCGGGGGGGCCCTCCTACGAGCAGTACTTC.

This clonotype came up many times. The gene calls are TRBV7-2 and TRBJ2-6, with D possibly matching TRBD1 (5 bases). This CDR3 region has 15 residues. Germline CDR1 SGHTA, CDR2 FQGNSA. Trimming took 5 bases from V and 3 from J, leaving 11 bases between them. The CDR3, as DNA: TGTGCCAGCAGCCGCGACAGAGGTGGGGCCAACGTCCTGACTTTC. It specifies CASSRDRGGANVLTF.

The rearrangement uses TRBV28 and TRBJ1-5; D gene uncertain. V dropped 5 bases and J dropped 3 bases, with 2 bases sitting between them. The CDR3 is 11 residues long. The V gene's germline CDR1 is MDHEN and CDR2 SYDVKM. The CDR3 sequence is CASSPNQPQHF. The CDR3 nucleotides are TGTGCCAGCAGTCCCAATCAGCCCCAGCATTTT.

J is TRBJ2-1 and V is TRBV2; D possibly corresponds to TRBD2 (6 bases). CDR1 SNHLY and CDR2 FYNNEI come from the germline V gene. Trimming removed 4 bases at V and 2 bases at J, with 12 bases between. This CDR3 is built from 15 residues. The CDR3 here is CASSGAGSAYNEQFF. The CDR3 nucleotides are TGTGCCAGCAGTGGGGCGGGGAGCGCCTACAATGAGCAGTTCTTC. The entire variable domain, with the rest obtained from reference TRBV2 and TRBJ2-1, is as follows: EPEVTQTPSHQVTQMGQEVILRCVPISNHLYFYWYRQILGQKVEFLVSFYNNEISEKSEIFDDQFSVERPDGSNFTLKIRSTKLEDSAMYFCASSGAGSAYNEQFFGPGTRLTVL.

The CDR3 nucleotides read TGCGCCAGCAGCTTGTCGGCAACGAACACCGGGGAGCTGTTTTTT. Translating gives CASSLSATNTGELFF. The chain links TRBV5-1 to TRBJ2-2; D unresolved. The length of the CDR3 is 15 residues. The germline V gene has CDR1 SGHRS and CDR2 YFSETQ. The V and J ends lost 1 base and 0 bases respectively, with 7 bases between them.

This clonotype was seen at least ten times. The chain links TRBV6-1 to TRBJ2-1, with D perhaps TRBD1 or TRBD2 (5 bases each). The CDR3 runs 14 residues. V was trimmed by 6 bases and J by 5 bases, leaving 14 bases between them. Germline assignment: CDR1 MNHNS and CDR2 SASEGT. The CDR3 sequence is CASSPDRGDNEQFF. The CDR3 nucleotides read TGTGCCAGCAGCCCCGATCGGGGCGACAATGAGCAGTTCTTC.

The chain has TRBV27 and TRBJ1-2; D not resolved. This CDR3 has 13 residues. Trimming left V 5 bases short and J 6 bases short, with 13 bases between. The germline V gene encodes CDR1 MNHEY and CDR2 SMNVEV (reference sequence). The DNA for the CDR3 is TGTGCCAGCAGTAACTTGCGTGAGGATGGCTACACCTTC. Protein: CASSNLREDGYTF.

This sequence joins TRBV7-9 and TRBJ2-6; possible D gene TRBD1, 6 bases. The germline gives CDR1 SEHNR, CDR2 FQNEAQ (reference sequence). Trimming left V 4 bases short and J 0 bases short, with 10 bases between. This CDR3 spans 16 amino acids. CDR3 coding DNA: TGTGCCAGCAGCTCGACAGGCCCCTCTGGGGCCAACGTCCTGACTTTC. It encodes CASSSTGPSGANVLTF.